This T cell receptor (beta chain) originates from a study of response to subunit inactivated influenza vaccine. Regarding the study as a whole: Authors suggested few new T cells are recruited by each seasonal influenza vaccination.

This clonotype was counted ten times or more. Its cognate antigen is unknown. TCRdb reprocessed the RT-PCR reads with MiXCR, giving one entry per CDR3 protein. The sample has 750,000 to 850,000 distinct CDR3 sequences, roughly 20% seen once. Sequencing used PBMCs from blood, obtained roughly 5 days after vaccination. The receptor's source is a man aged 50 to 59 who received an inactivated influenza vaccine.

CDR3 residues: CASSPPGRGLNIQYF. The DNA for the CDR3 is TGTGCCAGCTCACCACCGGGAAGGGGGCTTAACATTCAGTACTTC. The chain is built from TRBV18 and TRBJ2-4; 7 nucleotides agree with TRBD1. This CDR3 region has 15 residues. The germline CDR1 and CDR2 sequences are KGHSH and LQKENI. The junction had 6 bases not matched to a gene; V was cut back by 0 bases and J by 7 bases.